A single sample gave rise to the 19 T cell receptor beta chains below, sequenced in a study of CD8 T cells in ankylosing spondylitis. Via MiXCR, TCRdb re-called the 5' RACE reads, giving one row per CDR3 protein. Found here are about 350,000 distinct CDR3 sequences, 20% to 25% of them singletons; the top ten hold around 12%. Sample: blood, either unsorted or a sorted T cell fraction (not recorded which). The receptors stem from a male donor with ankylosing spondylitis or in good health (not recorded which).

This clonotype appeared a few times. The rearrangement links TRBV3-1 to TRBJ2-3; D remains unclear. The germline V and J ends were trimmed by 0 bases and 2 bases, with 9 bases remaining between them. This CDR3 is built from 15 residues. Per the germline V gene, CDR1 is LGHDT and CDR2 is YNNKEL (reference sequence). DNA for the CDR3: TGTGCCAGCAGCCAAGATCCTGAGAACACAGATACGCAGTATTTT. Amino acids: CASSQDPENTDTQYF.

This clonotype was recorded a few times. This chain joins TRBV12-3 or TRBV12-4 and TRBJ2-5; 9 bases fit TRBD1. The CDR3 is 13 amino acids. The CDR3 loop reads CGARDRAQETQYF. In nucleotides, the CDR3 is TGTGGGGCCAGGGACAGGGCACAAGAGACCCAGTACTTC.

This clonotype was counted only a few times. The V gene is TRBV7-8, the J gene TRBJ2-5; 9 bases are shared with TRBD1. CDR1 is SGHVS and CDR2 is FQNEAQ in the germline V gene. CDR3 size: 15 residues. The V and J ends lost 4 bases and 7 bases, in that order; junction bases with no gene match: 10. The CDR3 DNA sequence: TGTGCCAGCAGCTGGATCAGGGACAGGGACGTGACCCAGTACTTC. Amino acid sequence: CASSWIRDRDVTQYF.

This clonotype was seen many times. This chain links TRBV12-3 or TRBV12-4 with TRBJ2-3; D not certain. The CDR3 spans 10 residues. The V and J ends lost 9 bases and 6 bases respectively, with 7 bases between them. The CDR3 spells CASSADTQYF. CDR3 DNA sequence: TGTGCCAGTAGTGCCGATACGCAGTATTTT.

The rearrangement uses TRBV6-2 or TRBV6-3 and TRBJ2-4; TRBD1 matches at 8 bases. Germline loops: CDR1 MNHEY, CDR2 SVGEGT. The CDR3 contains 17 residues. The trim removed 6 bases at V and 0 bases at J, leaving 10 bases unmatched. CDR3 in amino acids: CASRPITGGIAKNIQYF. The CDR3 DNA follows: TGTGCCAGCAGGCCTATTACAGGGGGAATAGCCAAAAACATTCAGTACTTC.

CDR3 residues: CASSNLGRGGDEAFF. The CDR3 nucleotides are TGTGCCAGTAGTAATCTGGGGAGAGGGGGCGATGAAGCTTTCTTT. V usage is TRBV19 and J usage is TRBJ1-1, with 7 bases fitting TRBD1. The CDR3 loop spans 15 amino acids. The V and J ends lost 4 bases and 7 bases, in that order; junction bases with no gene match: 12. Per the germline V gene, CDR1 is LNHDA and CDR2 is SQIVND (reference sequence).

This clonotype was picked up one time. The chain joins TRBV29-1 to TRBJ1-2, with a tentative D call TRBD1 (5 bases). The CDR3 has 11 residues. V dropped 4 bases and J dropped 10 bases, with 13 bases sitting between them. Germline V gives CDR1 SQVTM, CDR2 ANQGSEA. In DNA, the CDR3 is TGCAGCGTTGCCATGTGGGGGACCTACACCTTC. This gives the protein CSVAMWGTYTF.

The chain is built from TRBV29-1 and TRBJ2-5; TRBD2 aligns across 7 bases. V lost 6 bases and J lost 2; bases outside the gene matches: 3. Germline V gene data show CDR1 as SQVTM and CDR2 as ANQGSEA. The CDR3 is 12 amino acids. The DNA for the CDR3 is TGCAGCGTATGGGAGGGGCAAGAGACCCAGTACTTC. It specifies CSVWEGQETQYF.

V usage is TRBV4-1 and J usage is TRBJ1-1; D call uncertain. CDR1 MGHRA and CDR2 YSYEKL come from the germline V gene. The CDR3 extends over 15 amino acids. V lost 2 bases, J lost 0 bases, and 10 bases lay in between. The CDR3 loop is CASSQHAALNTEAFF. In DNA, the CDR3 is TGCGCCAGCAGCCAACATGCAGCCCTGAACACTGAAGCTTTCTTT.

The chain has TRBV20-1 and TRBJ2-7; the D is unclear. The V end lost 6 bases, the J end lost 1 base, and 10 bases lay between the germline ends. CDR3 length equals 12 residues. Germline V gene lookup returns CDR1 DFQATT and CDR2 SNEGSKA (reference sequence). This CDR3 reads CSAEDGSYEQYF. The DNA of the CDR3 is TGCAGTGCCGAGGACGGTTCCTACGAGCAGTACTTC.

The V gene is TRBV12-3 or TRBV12-4, the J gene TRBJ2-1; 9 bases align to TRBD2. V lost 8 bases to trimming and J lost 8 bases; unmatched junction nucleotides: 4. This CDR3 has 12 residues. The DNA of the CDR3 is TGTGCCAGCGTGGGACTAGCTTATGAGCAGTTCTTC. It yields the protein CASVGLAYEQFF.

This rearrangement joins TRBV2 to TRBJ2-3, with 14 bases that match TRBD2. The CDR3 contains 17 residues. V shed 3 bases, J shed 1 base, and the junction held 3 bases outside the gene matches. The germline V gene encodes CDR1 SNHLY and CDR2 FYNNEI. CDR3 in amino acids: CASSDGTSGGRTDTQYF. In DNA form, the CDR3 reads TGTGCCAGCAGTGACGGGACTAGCGGGGGACGCACAGATACGCAGTATTTT.

The sample holds a few counts of this clonotype. DNA for the CDR3: TGTGCCAGCAGCGCAAGGGTGTCCTACGAGCAGTACTTC. This encodes CASSARVSYEQYF. The rearrangement links TRBV7-9 to TRBJ2-7; no reliable D call. V was cut by 5 bases and J by 1 base, with 9 bases left in between. CDR3 length: 13 residues. The germline CDR1 and CDR2 sequences are SEHNR and FQNEAQ (reference sequence).

This clonotype was observed a handful of times. This sequence joins TRBV9 and TRBJ2-1; D might be TRBD2 (6 bases). The V end lost 0 bases, the J end lost 8 bases, and 18 bases lay between the germline ends. CDR3 length: 16 amino acids. From germline, CDR1 is SGDLS and CDR2 YYNGEE. The CDR3 DNA is TGTGCCAGCAGCGTAGCTTTGGGGGGATTACGGGATGAGCAGTTCTTC. Encoded protein: CASSVALGGLRDEQFF.

This clonotype appeared a few times. The chain has TRBV20-1 and TRBJ1-3; a weak D match, TRBD1 (5 bases). CDR1 and CDR2 from the germline V gene are DFQATT and SNEGSKA (reference sequence). Trimming shortened V by 6 bases and J by 1 base, and 13 bases separated the two germline ends. The CDR3 length is 14 residues. This chain's CDR3 is CSAQTGTSGNTIYF. CDR3 DNA: TGCAGTGCCCAGACCGGGACGTCTGGAAACACCATATATTTT.

The V gene is TRBV20-1, the J gene TRBJ2-7; 11 positions match TRBD2. This CDR3 is 15 amino acids long. CDR1 and CDR2 from the germline V gene are DFQATT and SNEGSKA (reference sequence). V was clipped by 2 bases and J by 0 bases; unmatched bases: 3. DNA for the CDR3: TGCAGTGCTAGACTAGCGGGGGGCAGCTCCTACGAGCAGTACTTC. Protein product: CSARLAGGSSYEQYF.

This clonotype was counted a few times. The genes are TRBV4-1 and TRBJ1-2; D gene uncertain. Germline lookup yields CDR1 MGHRA and CDR2 YSYEKL. V dropped 1 base and J dropped 5 bases, with 11 bases sitting between them. The CDR3 is 14 amino acids. The CDR3, as DNA: TGCGCCAGCAGCCAAGGCTCAGTTGGGTATGGCTACACCTTC. It codes for CASSQGSVGYGYTF.

This chain connects TRBV6-5 to TRBJ1-2; D is possibly TRBD1 (6 bases). In germline, CDR1 is MNHEY, CDR2 SVGAGI. V gave up 2 bases and J gave up 6 bases, with 22 bases separating them. The CDR3 is 17 amino acids. The chain's CDR3 is CASSYVGQPAGGDGYTF. The CDR3 DNA reads TGTGCCAGCAGTTACGTAGGACAGCCCGCTGGAGGGGATGGCTACACCTTC.

This clonotype has a handful of counts. The CDR3 nucleotides read TGTGCCAGCAGCGTAGAAGGACAGCTATTCACAGATACGCAGTATTTT. Its protein product is CASSVEGQLFTDTQYF. The V gene is TRBV9, the J gene TRBJ2-3; maybe TRBD1 (6 bases). This CDR3 contains 16 residues. Germline V gene sequence: CDR1 SGDLS, CDR2 YYNGEE. With 0 bases removed from V and 2 bases from J, the gap between germline ends came to 13 bases.